A selection of T cell receptor beta chains follows, all from one sample in a study of shared clonotypes between healthy human individuals. Data came from immunoSEQ multiplex PCR; TCRdb stores just in-frame clones and leaves some out. The table has about 2.4 million clones, roughly 93% seen once. Sample: naive CD4+ T cells from PBMCs. These receptors came from a man aged 18 to 29 in good health. Some clones in this sample may be carry-over from other donors' samples. Both conserved end residues are part of each CDR3. The D gene is left open where the match is weak. Size values are once, few and many counts, or a class for expanded clones, and some rows have none.

v_call	clone_size	d_call	j_call	cdr3_aa	cdr3_nt
TRBV30	-	-	TRBJ2-7	CAWSAKGYEQYF	TGTGCCTGGAGTGCTAAGGGCTACGAGCAGTACTTC
TRBV6-5	-	TRBD2	TRBJ2-7	CASRTLAGGSNEQYF	TGTGCCAGCAGAACACTAGCGGGAGGCTCGAACGAGCAGTACTTC
TRBV2	-	TRBD2	TRBJ2-3	CASSGRLAGLSTDTQYF	TGTGCCAGCTCCGGGCGACTAGCGGGGCTAAGCACAGATACGCAGTATTTT
TRBV6-6	-	-	TRBJ2-7	CASSYSRTDTYEQYF	TGTGCCAGCAGTTACTCGAGGACAGACACCTACGAGCAGTACTTC
TRBV7-9	once	TRBD2	TRBJ2-2	CASSLAGTTTTGELFF	TGTGCCAGCAGCCTAGCCGGGACTACAACCACCGGGGAGCTGTTTTTT
TRBV19	-	TRBD1	TRBJ2-3	CASRSQGATDTQYF	TGTGCCAGTAGGTCTCAGGGGGCTACAGATACGCAGTATTTT
TRBV6-1	-	-	TRBJ2-3	CASSEATSPDTQYF	TGTGCCAGCAGTGAAGCGACTTCTCCAGATACGCAGTATTTT
TRBV9	-	-	TRBJ1-2	CASSVRSRGYGYTF	TGTGCCAGCAGCGTCCGGTCCCGTGGGTATGGCTACACCTTC
TRBV28	-	TRBD1	TRBJ1-2	CASRGGGAGYTF	TGTGCCAGCAGGGGAGGGGGCGCGGGCTACACCTTC
TRBV6-5	-	TRBD1	TRBJ2-5	CASSLDRGKGETQYF	TGTGCCAGCAGCCTCGACAGGGGAAAGGGGGAGACCCAGTACTTC
TRBV11-3	-	-	TRBJ2-1	CASSVRQVGYNEQFF	TGTGCCAGCAGCGTTCGACAGGTGGGATACAATGAGCAGTTCTTC
TRBV11-3	-	-	TRBJ2-1	CASSSRQNNEQFF	TGTGCCAGCAGCTCGCGACAGAACAATGAGCAGTTCTTC
TRBV5-1	-	TRBD2	TRBJ2-7	CASSGGLAGNEQYF	TGCGCCAGCAGCGGGGGACTAGCGGGAAACGAGCAGTACTTC
TRBV6-4	-	TRBD1	TRBJ1-1	CASSDSDRGDTEAFF	TGTGCCAGCAGTGACTCGGACAGGGGGGACACTGAAGCTTTCTTT
TRBV27	-	-	TRBJ2-3	CASSSWGEGTDTQYF	TGTGCCAGCAGTTCGTGGGGCGAGGGTACAGATACGCAGTATTTT
TRBV6-1	-	-	TRBJ2-7	CASSEVAVASEQYF	TGTGCCAGCAGTGAGGTAGCGGTGGCGTCCGAGCAGTACTTC
TRBV11-2	-	-	TRBJ2-7	CASSLSSGWTAVFEQYF	TGTGCCAGCAGCTTATCTAGTGGTTGGACAGCGGTGTTCGAGCAGTACTTC
TRBV7-2	-	-	TRBJ2-1	CASSRGREDPGFF	TGTGCCAGCAGCAGAGGACGGGAAGATCCCGGGTTCTTC
TRBV6-5	-	-	TRBJ1-1	CASRTIDSEAFF	TGTGCCAGCAGAACCATCGACAGCGAAGCTTTCTTT
TRBV6-1	-	-	TRBJ1-1	CASTKGTEAFF	TGTGCCAGCACTAAGGGCACTGAAGCTTTCTTT
TRBV5-1	-	TRBD1	TRBJ2-3	CASSRLSSRDRGSTDTQYF	TGCGCCAGCAGCCGTCTCTCAAGCCGGGACAGGGGATCCACAGATACGCAGTATTTT
TRBV9	-	TRBD1	TRBJ2-7	CASSPGDRDRLEQYF	TGTGCCAGCAGCCCCGGGGACAGGGATCGGCTCGAGCAGTACTTC
TRBV15	-	TRBD1	TRBJ1-2	CATSRDRLNYGYTF	TGTGCCACCAGCAGGGACAGGCTGAACTATGGCTACACCTTC
TRBV5-6	-	TRBD1	TRBJ1-1	CASSFMQGAWTEAFF	TGTGCCAGCAGCTTCATGCAGGGGGCGTGGACTGAAGCTTTCTTT
TRBV2	few	-	TRBJ1-2	CASSRNGPQRSGYTF	TGTGCCAGCAGTCGCAATGGGCCACAGCGCTCGGGCTACACCTTC
TRBV5-4	-	TRBD2	TRBJ2-3	CASRPGLNTDTQYF	TGTGCCAGCAGGCCGGGACTAAACACAGATACGCAGTATTTT
TRBV19	-	-	TRBJ1-2	CASSIRQPDNYGYTF	TGTGCCAGTAGCATTAGACAGCCCGATAACTATGGCTACACCTTC
TRBV28	-	-	TRBJ1-2	CASSFGAGTNYGYTF	TGTGCCAGCAGTTTCGGGGCAGGGACTAACTATGGCTACACCTTC
TRBV20-1	-	-	TRBJ2-1	CSASLYNEQFF	TGCAGTGCTTCACTCTACAATGAGCAGTTCTTC
TRBV6-1	-	-	TRBJ1-3	CASSERAAGNTIYF	TGTGCCAGCAGTGAAAGGGCTGCTGGAAACACCATATATTTT
TRBV30	-	-	TRBJ1-2	CAWSTGWNYGYTF	TGTGCCTGGAGTACAGGGTGGAACTATGGCTACACCTTC
TRBV5-4	-	-	TRBJ2-1	CASSHFSVGSYNEQFF	TGTGCCAGCAGTCACTTTTCGGTAGGCTCCTACAATGAGCAGTTCTTC
TRBV7-9	-	-	TRBJ1-1	CASTIGTLNTEAFF	TGTGCCAGCACCATAGGGACCCTGAACACTGAAGCTTTCTTT
TRBV4-1	-	-	TRBJ2-3	CASSQATLPQDTQYF	TGCGCCAGCAGCCAAGCGACGCTTCCTCAAGATACGCAGTATTTT
TRBV9	-	TRBD2	TRBJ2-5	CASSVDPGLAGQETQYF	TGTGCCAGCAGCGTGGACCCCGGACTAGCGGGGCAAGAGACCCAGTACTTC
TRBV29-1	few	-	TRBJ1-1	CSVGVPGPTEAFF	TGCAGCGTTGGGGTCCCAGGGCCCACTGAAGCTTTCTTT
TRBV30	-	-	TRBJ2-7	CAWSRDILSYEQYF	TGTGCCTGGAGCAGGGACATCTTATCCTACGAGCAGTACTTC
TRBV30	-	-	TRBJ1-4	CAWSTGLRTNEKLFF	TGTGCCTGGAGTACGGGGCTGAGAACTAATGAAAAACTGTTTTTT
TRBV4-2	few	-	TRBJ1-1	CASSLSPVGTAFF	TGTGCCAGCAGCCTCTCCCCGGTAGGGACAGCTTTCTTT
TRBV2	once	TRBD2	TRBJ2-5	CASKTSGRGPLYF	TGTGCCAGCAAGACTAGCGGGAGGGGCCCTCTATACTTC
TRBV29-1	-	-	TRBJ2-1	CSVRPHGLNNEQFF	TGCAGCGTTCGACCCCATGGACTTAACAATGAGCAGTTCTTC
TRBV29-1	-	TRBD2	TRBJ2-3	CSGGQGLAGFLTSTDTQYF	TGCAGCGGGGGACAGGGACTAGCGGGATTCCTTACCAGCACAGATACGCAGTATTTT
TRBV11-2	-	TRBD2	TRBJ2-5	CASSPRQVGAGGETQYF	TGTGCCAGCAGCCCCCGGCAGGTGGGAGCGGGAGGAGAGACCCAGTACTTC
TRBV25-1	-	TRBD2	TRBJ2-3	CASSARTSGTTDTQYF	TGTGCCAGCAGTGCCCGGACTAGCGGGACCACAGATACGCAGTATTTT
TRBV2	few	-	TRBJ1-5	CASNRVNQPQHF	TGTGCCAGCAACAGAGTCAATCAGCCCCAGCATTTT
TRBV27	-	TRBD1	TRBJ2-4	CASRPSTGRKLAKNIQYF	TGTGCCAGCAGACCATCGACAGGGAGAAAACTCGCCAAAAACATTCAGTACTTC
TRBV7-2	-	-	TRBJ2-5	CASSLRAGNQETQYF	TGTGCCAGCAGCTTGAGGGCAGGGAACCAAGAGACCCAGTACTTC
TRBV2	-	TRBD2	TRBJ2-3	CASSPGTSGRNTQYF	TGTGCCAGCAGTCCCGGGACTAGCGGGAGAAATACGCAGTATTTT
TRBV2	-	-	TRBJ2-3	CASSFQGGDTQYF	TGTGCCAGCAGTTTTCAGGGGGGAGATACGCAGTATTTT
TRBV21-1	-	-	TRBJ1-5	CASSNGGRPENQPQHF	TGTGCCAGCAGCAATGGGGGACGGCCAGAAAATCAGCCCCAGCATTTT
TRBV28	-	-	TRBJ2-1	CASNSWEPDNEQFF	TGTGCCAGCAATTCTTGGGAGCCGGACAATGAGCAGTTCTTC
TRBV5-1	-	TRBD1	TRBJ2-7	CASRPDRGNDEQYF	TGCGCCAGCAGGCCGGACAGGGGGAACGACGAGCAGTACTTC
TRBV6-1	-	-	TRBJ1-5	CASSENAGVSNQPQHF	TGTGCCAGCAGTGAAAATGCGGGGGTTAGCAATCAGCCCCAGCATTTT
TRBV7-2	-	TRBD2	TRBJ2-7	CASSPGTSGPYEQYF	TGTGCCAGCAGCCCCGGGACTAGCGGACCCTACGAGCAGTACTTC
TRBV11-2	-	-	TRBJ2-3	CASSLVSLFFGGTDTQYF	TGTGCCAGCAGCTTAGTTTCTTTATTCTTCGGGGGCACAGATACGCAGTATTTT
TRBV7-7	-	-	TRBJ2-2	CASSTISGRETGELFF	TGTGCCAGCAGCACAATCTCGGGTCGGGAGACCGGGGAGCTGTTTTTT